This T cell receptor beta chain was captured by sequencing in a study of cytomegalovirus exposure and HLA in healthy donors. For the study at large: Counted in an early data release were 85 million or so unique TCRs from HLA-typed donors.

PCR involved 60 Vbeta and 13 Jbeta primers. Here immunoSEQ multiplex PCR was the method, and the copy in TCRdb shows in-frame clones only, minus some. Of 97,000 or so clones detected, approximately 9% appear once; the ten largest clones hold around 4.9%. Germline-derived CDR1 and CDR2 are WSHSY and SAAADI. V gave up 0 bases and J gave up 5 bases; unmatched junction bases: 7. The CDR3 length is 17 residues. A note on this clone: Its antigen is as yet unknown.

Study conclusions and caveats: TCR beta V segments were, for the most part, productive about 87% or about 30% of the time in an earlier analysis.

Sequencing used PBMCs. The origin of this receptor is a man aged 50 to 60 in good health and CMV-seropositive. This sequence joins TRBV10-2 and TRBJ2-3, with 11 bases lining up with TRBD2. CDR3 loop: CASSESNSGRAGDTQYF. For the CDR3, the DNA is TGCGCCAGCAGTGAGTCAAATAGCGGGAGGGCCGGAGATACGCAGTATTTT.